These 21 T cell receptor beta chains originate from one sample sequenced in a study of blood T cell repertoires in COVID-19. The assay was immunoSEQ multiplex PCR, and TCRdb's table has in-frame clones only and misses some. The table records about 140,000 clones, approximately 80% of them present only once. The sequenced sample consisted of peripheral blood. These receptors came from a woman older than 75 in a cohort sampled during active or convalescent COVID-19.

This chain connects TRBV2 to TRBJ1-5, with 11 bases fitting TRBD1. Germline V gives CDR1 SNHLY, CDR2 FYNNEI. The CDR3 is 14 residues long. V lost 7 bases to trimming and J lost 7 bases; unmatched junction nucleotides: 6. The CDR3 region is CASKDRGPHQPQHF. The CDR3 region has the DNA TGTGCCAGCAAGGACAGGGGGCCACACCAGCCCCAGCATTTT.

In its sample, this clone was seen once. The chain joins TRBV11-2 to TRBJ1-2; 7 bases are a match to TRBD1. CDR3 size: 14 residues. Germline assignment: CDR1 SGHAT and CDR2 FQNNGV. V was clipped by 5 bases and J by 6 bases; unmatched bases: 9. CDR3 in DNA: TGTGCCAGCAGCACTCAGACAGGGTACGATGGCTACACCTTC. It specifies CASSTQTGYDGYTF.

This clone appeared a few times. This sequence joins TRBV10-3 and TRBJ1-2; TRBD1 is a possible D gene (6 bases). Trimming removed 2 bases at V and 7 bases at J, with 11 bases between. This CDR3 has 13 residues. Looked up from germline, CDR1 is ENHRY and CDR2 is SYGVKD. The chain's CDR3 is CAISEGDTSGYTF. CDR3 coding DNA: TGTGCCATCAGTGAGGGGGACACATCTGGCTACACCTTC.

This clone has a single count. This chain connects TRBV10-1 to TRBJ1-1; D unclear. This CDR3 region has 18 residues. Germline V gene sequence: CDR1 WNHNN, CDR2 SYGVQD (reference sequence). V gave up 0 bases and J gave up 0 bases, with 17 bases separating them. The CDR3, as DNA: TGCGCCAGCAGTGAGTCGACCGGTGGATTAGCCTTGAACACTGAAGCTTTCTTT. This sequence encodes CASSESTGGLALNTEAFF.

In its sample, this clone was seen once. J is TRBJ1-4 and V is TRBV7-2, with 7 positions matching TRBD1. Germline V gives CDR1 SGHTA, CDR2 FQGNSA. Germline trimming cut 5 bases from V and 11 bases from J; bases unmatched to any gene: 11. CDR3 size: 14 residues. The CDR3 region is CASSRTDRDMKLFF. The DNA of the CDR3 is TGTGCCAGCAGCCGTACCGACAGGGATATGAAACTGTTTTTT.

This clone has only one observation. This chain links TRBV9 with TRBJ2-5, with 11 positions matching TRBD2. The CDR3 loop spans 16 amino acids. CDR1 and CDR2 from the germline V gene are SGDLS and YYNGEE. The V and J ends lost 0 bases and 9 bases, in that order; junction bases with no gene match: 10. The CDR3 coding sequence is TGTGCCAGCAGCGTAGGTACTAGCGGGGGCTGGAGGGCCCAGTACTTC. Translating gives CASSVGTSGGWRAQYF.

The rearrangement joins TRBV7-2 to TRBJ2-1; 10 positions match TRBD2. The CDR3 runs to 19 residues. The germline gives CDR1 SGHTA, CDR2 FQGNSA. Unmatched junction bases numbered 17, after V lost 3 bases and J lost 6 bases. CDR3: CASSFRSGGAAMMRNEQFF. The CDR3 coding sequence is TGTGCCAGCAGCTTCCGAAGCGGGGGGGCTGCAATGATGCGCAATGAGCAGTTCTTC.

The CDR3: CASSQDLTGGELFF. Written as DNA, the CDR3 is TGTGCCAGCAGCCAAGATCTGACGGGAGGGGAACTGTTTTTT. V is TRBV3-1 (or the pseudogene TRBV3-2) and J is TRBJ1-4, with a tentative D call TRBD1 (5 bases). Germline CDR1 and CDR2: LGHDT and YNNKEL (reference sequence). V lost 0 bases and J 12 bases, leaving 14 bases between the germline ends. There are 14 residues in the CDR3.

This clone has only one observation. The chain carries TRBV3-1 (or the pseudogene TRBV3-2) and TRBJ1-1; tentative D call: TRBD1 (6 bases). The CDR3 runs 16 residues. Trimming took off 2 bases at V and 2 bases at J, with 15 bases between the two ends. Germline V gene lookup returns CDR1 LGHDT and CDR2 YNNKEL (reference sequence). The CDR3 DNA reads TGTGCCAGCAGCCAAATGGGGGCGTCCCGTAACACTGAAGCTTTCTTT. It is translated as CASSQMGASRNTEAFF.

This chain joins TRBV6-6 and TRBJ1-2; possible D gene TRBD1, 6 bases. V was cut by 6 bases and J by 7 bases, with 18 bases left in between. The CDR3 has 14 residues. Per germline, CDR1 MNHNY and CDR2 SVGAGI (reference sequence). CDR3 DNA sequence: TGTGCCAGCAGGCTCAGGGGAAGTGAGTCTGGCTACACCTTC. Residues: CASRLRGSESGYTF.

Written as DNA, the CDR3 is TGCGCCAGCAGCCAAGGGTGGACTAGCACAGATACGCAGTATTTT. This codes for CASSQGWTSTDTQYF. The chain joins TRBV4-3 to TRBJ2-3; tentative D call: TRBD2 (5 bases). Per germline, CDR1 LGHNA and CDR2 YSLEER. The CDR3 extends over 15 amino acids. V was trimmed by 1 base and J by 0 bases, leaving 8 bases between them.

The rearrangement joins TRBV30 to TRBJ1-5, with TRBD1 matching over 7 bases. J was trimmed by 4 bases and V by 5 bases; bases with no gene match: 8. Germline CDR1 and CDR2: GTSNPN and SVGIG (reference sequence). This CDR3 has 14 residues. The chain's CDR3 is CAWGGQSRNQPQHF. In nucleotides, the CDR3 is TGTGCCTGGGGGGGACAGAGTCGAAATCAGCCCCAGCATTTT.

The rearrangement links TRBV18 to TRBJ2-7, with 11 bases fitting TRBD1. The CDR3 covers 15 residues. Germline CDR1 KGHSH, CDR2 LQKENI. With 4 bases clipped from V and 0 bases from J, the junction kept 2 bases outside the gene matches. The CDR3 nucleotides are TGTGCCAGCTCACGGGACAGGGGGATCTCCTACGAGCAGTACTTC. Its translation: CASSRDRGISYEQYF.

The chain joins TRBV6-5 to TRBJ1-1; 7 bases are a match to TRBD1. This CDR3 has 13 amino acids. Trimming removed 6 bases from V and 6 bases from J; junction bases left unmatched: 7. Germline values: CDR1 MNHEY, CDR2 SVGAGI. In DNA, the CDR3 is TGTGCCAGCAGACTAACAGGGGATGCTGAAGCTTTCTTT. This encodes CASRLTGDAEAFF.

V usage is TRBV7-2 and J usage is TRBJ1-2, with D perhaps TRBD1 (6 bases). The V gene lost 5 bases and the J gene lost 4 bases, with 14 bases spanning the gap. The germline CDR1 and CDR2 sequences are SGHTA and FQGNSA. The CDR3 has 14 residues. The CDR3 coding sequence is TGTGCCAGCAGCCCACAACAGGGATCCTATGGCTACACCTTC. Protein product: CASSPQQGSYGYTF.

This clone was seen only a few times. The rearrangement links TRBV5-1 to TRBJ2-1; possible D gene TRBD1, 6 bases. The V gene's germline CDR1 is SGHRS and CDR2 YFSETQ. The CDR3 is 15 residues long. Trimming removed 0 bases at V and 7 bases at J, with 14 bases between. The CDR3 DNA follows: TGCGCCAGCAGCTTGGGGGGGCCCCGCCCTAATGAGCAGTTCTTC. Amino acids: CASSLGGPRPNEQFF.

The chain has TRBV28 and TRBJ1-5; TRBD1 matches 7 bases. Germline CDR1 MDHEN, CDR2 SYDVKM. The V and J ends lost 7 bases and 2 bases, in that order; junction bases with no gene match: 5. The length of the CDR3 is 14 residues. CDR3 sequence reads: CASKGAIGNQPQHF. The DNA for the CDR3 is TGTGCCAGCAAGGGGGCTATCGGCAATCAGCCCCAGCATTTT.

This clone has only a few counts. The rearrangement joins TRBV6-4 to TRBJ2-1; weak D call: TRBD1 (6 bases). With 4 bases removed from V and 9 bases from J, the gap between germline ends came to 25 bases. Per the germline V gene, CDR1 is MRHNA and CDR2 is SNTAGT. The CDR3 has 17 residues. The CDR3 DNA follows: TGTGCCAGCAGTGTCTCTCCCGGGACAAGGGGTTACGGTGAGCAGTTCTTC. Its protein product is CASSVSPGTRGYGEQFF.

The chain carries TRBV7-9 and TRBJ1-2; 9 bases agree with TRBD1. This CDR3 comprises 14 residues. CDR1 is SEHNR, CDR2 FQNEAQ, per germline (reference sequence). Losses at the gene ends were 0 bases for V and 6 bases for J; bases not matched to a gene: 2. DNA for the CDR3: TGTGCCAGCAGCTTAGCCGGGACAGGGCATGGCTACACCTTC. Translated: CASSLAGTGHGYTF.

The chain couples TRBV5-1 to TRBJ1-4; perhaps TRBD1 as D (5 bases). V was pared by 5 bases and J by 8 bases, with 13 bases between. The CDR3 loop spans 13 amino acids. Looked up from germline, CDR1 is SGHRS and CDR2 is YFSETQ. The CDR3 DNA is TGCGCCAGCAGGCCTGGGGGGACCGAAAAACTGTTTTTT. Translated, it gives CASRPGGTEKLFF.

CDR3 bases: TGCGCCAGCAGCCAAGACGTTTTGTCCGACAGGGGAACTATACATACAGCGTACGAGCAGTACGTC. Its protein product is CASSQDVLSDRGTIHTAYEQYV. The gene calls are TRBV4-1 and TRBJ2-7, with 8 bases lining up with TRBD1. Trimming at V came to 0 bases and at J to 4 bases, leaving 26 bases not matched to a gene. CDR1 and CDR2 from the germline V gene are MGHRA and YSYEKL. The CDR3 spans 22 residues.